This is a list of T cell receptor beta chains from one sample in a study of Ad26.COV2.S vaccination and SARS-CoV-2 variants. Sequenced by immunoSEQ multiplex PCR; TCRdb stores in-frame clones only, minus some. This table holds 350,000 to 450,000 clones, over 80% found once. The sequencing here drew on peripheral blood, taken in a trial of Ad26.COV2.S vaccine versus placebo. The receptors were sampled from a person between 18 and 65 years old who received the Ad26.COV2.S COVID-19 vaccine or a placebo. The CDR3 runs from the conserved cysteine through the conserved F or W. A D gene is named only where the DNA matches it firmly. Clone size is not always given. Where it is, it says once, few, many or a class for expanded clones.

v_call: TRBV11-2; j_call: TRBJ2-5; clone_size: few; d_call: TRBD1; cdr3_aa: CASSRHSGGAETQYF; cdr3_nt: TGTGCCAGCAGCCGTCATTCAGGGGGCGCGGAGACCCAGTACTTC
v_call: TRBV30; j_call: TRBJ1-1; clone_size: NA; d_call: NA; cdr3_aa: CAWKRAVIGVAEAFF; cdr3_nt: TGTGCCTGGAAACGGGCGGTTATAGGGGTCGCTGAAGCTTTCTTT
v_call: TRBV28; j_call: TRBJ2-5; clone_size: once; d_call: TRBD2; cdr3_aa: CASSLLGLGGGAEQTQYF; cdr3_nt: TGTGCCAGCAGTTTATTGGGCCTTGGCGGGGGGGCCGAACAGACCCAGTACTTC
v_call: TRBV2; j_call: TRBJ2-7; clone_size: NA; d_call: NA; cdr3_aa: CASRDPDEQYF; cdr3_nt: TGTGCCAGCAGAGACCCCGACGAGCAGTACTTC
v_call: TRBV10-2; j_call: TRBJ1-2; clone_size: NA; d_call: NA; cdr3_aa: CARRLYGYTF; cdr3_nt: TGCGCCAGGAGACTCTATGGCTACACCTTC
v_call: TRBV18; j_call: TRBJ1-2; clone_size: NA; d_call: NA; cdr3_aa: CASSPQGPEDGYTF; cdr3_nt: TGTGCCAGCTCACCCCAGGGGCCCGAGGATGGCTACACCTTC
v_call: TRBV7-2; j_call: TRBJ2-6; clone_size: NA; d_call: TRBD1; cdr3_aa: CASSLSRGRVGANVLTF; cdr3_nt: TGTGCCAGCAGCTTGTCCAGGGGGCGCGTTGGGGCCAACGTCCTGACTTTC
v_call: TRBV6-5; j_call: TRBJ1-5; clone_size: NA; d_call: NA; cdr3_aa: CASRSMAVGNQPQHF; cdr3_nt: TGTGCCAGCAGATCAATGGCCGTGGGCAATCAGCCCCAGCATTTT
v_call: TRBV7-9; j_call: TRBJ2-7; clone_size: once; d_call: TRBD1; cdr3_aa: CASSLVGQGSYEQYF; cdr3_nt: TGTGCCAGCAGCTTAGTGGGACAGGGGTCCTACGAGCAGTACTTC
v_call: TRBV4-3; j_call: TRBJ2-2; clone_size: once; d_call: NA; cdr3_aa: CASSQDLPGANTGELFF; cdr3_nt: TGCGCCAGCAGCCAAGACCTGCCCGGCGCGAACACCGGGGAGCTGTTTTTT
v_call: TRBV19; j_call: TRBJ2-2; clone_size: NA; d_call: TRBD2; cdr3_aa: CASIAGRLAGTGELFF; cdr3_nt: TGTGCCAGTATTGCGGGGAGGCTAGCGGGGACCGGGGAGCTGTTTTTT
v_call: TRBV15; j_call: TRBJ2-2; clone_size: NA; d_call: NA; cdr3_aa: CATSRGGQPNTGELFF; cdr3_nt: TGTGCCACCAGCAGGGGCGGACAGCCGAACACCGGGGAGCTGTTTTTT
v_call: TRBV30; j_call: TRBJ1-1; clone_size: NA; d_call: NA; cdr3_aa: CAQRGGRGTEAFF; cdr3_nt: TGTGCCCAAAGGGGGGGGCGAGGCACTGAAGCTTTCTTT
v_call: TRBV4-1; j_call: TRBJ2-7; clone_size: few; d_call: NA; cdr3_aa: CASSRGTEIYEQYF; cdr3_nt: TGCGCCAGCAGCCGGGGGACGGAGATTTACGAGCAGTACTTC
v_call: TRBV6-5; j_call: TRBJ2-2; clone_size: NA; d_call: TRBD2; cdr3_aa: CASRGLEATGELFF; cdr3_nt: TGTGCCAGCAGGGGACTAGAGGCCACCGGGGAGCTGTTTTTT
v_call: TRBV6-6; j_call: TRBJ1-3; clone_size: NA; d_call: NA; cdr3_aa: CAGGFSGNTIYF; cdr3_nt: TGTGCGGGGGGCTTTTCTGGAAACACCATATATTTT
v_call: TRBV29-1; j_call: TRBJ1-1; clone_size: NA; d_call: NA; cdr3_aa: CSVRDKEYTEAFF; cdr3_nt: TGCAGCGTGAGGGACAAGGAATACACTGAAGCTTTCTTT
v_call: TRBV9; j_call: TRBJ2-3; clone_size: NA; d_call: TRBD2; cdr3_aa: CASSLPVSGVFIDTQYF; cdr3_nt: TGTGCCAGCAGCCTCCCGGTTAGCGGGGTATTCATAGATACGCAGTATTTT
v_call: TRBV4-3; j_call: TRBJ2-7; clone_size: NA; d_call: TRBD2; cdr3_aa: CASSQSTSGYEQYF; cdr3_nt: TGCGCCAGCAGCCAGAGTACTAGCGGCTACGAGCAGTACTTC